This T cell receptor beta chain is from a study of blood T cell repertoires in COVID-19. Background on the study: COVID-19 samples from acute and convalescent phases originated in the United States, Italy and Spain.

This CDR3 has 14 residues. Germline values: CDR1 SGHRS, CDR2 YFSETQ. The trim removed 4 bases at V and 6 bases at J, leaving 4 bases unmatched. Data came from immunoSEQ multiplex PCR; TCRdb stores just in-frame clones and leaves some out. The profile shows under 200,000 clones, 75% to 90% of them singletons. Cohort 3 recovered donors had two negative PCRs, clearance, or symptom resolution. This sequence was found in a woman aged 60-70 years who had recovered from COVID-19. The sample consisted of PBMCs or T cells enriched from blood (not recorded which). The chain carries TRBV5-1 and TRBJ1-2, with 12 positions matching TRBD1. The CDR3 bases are TGCGCCAGCAGCAGGGACAGGGGGCGCGATGGCTACACCTTC. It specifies CASSRDRGRDGYTF.